This T cell receptor (beta chain) came from a study of neurological immune-mediated disorders. Background on the study: In a group of about 34 multiple sclerosis patients, some 30 had the relapsing-remitting type and 3 had the secondary progressive type.

Study-wide results and limits: HTLV-1-associated myelopathy ranked highest for TCR clonal expansion and multiple sclerosis lowest, beneath healthy controls. When the repertoires were grouped phylogenetically, those of 18 of the 34 multiple sclerosis patients came together in a single cluster of related CDR3 sequences, which points to a possible repertoire-level signature.

This clonotype was detected many times. Antigen specificity is unknown. The V and J ends lost 5 bases and 6 bases respectively, with 17 bases between them. The CDR3 consists of 14 residues. Per germline, CDR1 DFQATT and CDR2 SNEGSKA (reference sequence). 5'RACE with 10-nucleotide random UMIs generated the cDNA. A single record per CDR3 protein comes from TCRdb applying MiXCR to the 5' RACE reads. The sample lists about 66,000 distinct CDR3 sequences, 4.5% to 5.5% occurring once. This chain joins TRBV20-1 and TRBJ1-5; D call uncertain. Sequenced material: PBMCs. The sequence derives from a man aged 25-40 years with multiple sclerosis. CDR3 in DNA: TGCAGTGCTTCCAGATCGTCAGCAAGTCAGCCCCAGCATTTT. The encoded protein is CSASRSSASQPQHF.